Below, 27 T cell receptor beta chains from the same sample are listed, as sequenced in a study of blood T cell repertoires in COVID-19. Produced via immunoSEQ multiplex PCR; TCRdb's table is partial and in-frame only. The sample gives about 92,000 clones, 80% of which show up once; 10% is in the top ten. The specimen was peripheral blood. These receptors came from a woman aged 70-85 years with acute or convalescent COVID-19.

This sequence joins TRBV5-4 and TRBJ2-1; 8 bases are a match to TRBD1. The trim removed 0 bases at V and 7 bases at J, leaving 6 bases unmatched. The CDR3 loop spans 15 amino acids. Germline loops: CDR1 SGHNT, CDR2 YYREEE (reference sequence). The CDR3 nucleotides are TGTGCCAGCAGCTTGGGTCAGGGGGCGGGGAATGAGCAGTTCTTC. Encoded protein: CASSLGQGAGNEQFF.

The gene calls are TRBV5-1 and TRBJ2-2; 10 bases map to TRBD1. CDR3 length: 14 residues. Unmatched junction bases numbered 8, after V lost 7 bases and J lost 8 bases. Germline V gene sequence: CDR1 SGHRS, CDR2 YFSETQ. The CDR3 sequence: CASSGQGFLGELFF. The CDR3 DNA reads TGCGCCAGCTCGGGACAGGGGTTCCTTGGGGAGCTGTTTTTT.

The V and J genes are TRBV5-1 and TRBJ1-4; 10 bases are shared with TRBD1. The CDR3 runs to 19 residues. Germline trimming cut 4 bases from V and 7 bases from J; bases unmatched to any gene: 19. Germline lookup yields CDR1 SGHRS and CDR2 YFSETQ. CDR3 nucleotides: TGCGCCAGCAGCCTACCCAGCCGGGACAGGGGTCAGGGGACTGAAAAACTGTTTTTT. This encodes CASSLPSRDRGQGTEKLFF.

The genes are TRBV20-1 and TRBJ1-1; possible D gene TRBD1, 5 bases. CDR3 length: 13 residues. Trimming pared 3 bases from V and 2 bases from J, leaving 10 bases between. Germline values: CDR1 DFQATT, CDR2 SNEGSKA (reference sequence). For the CDR3, the DNA is TGCAGTGCTAGTGACAGAACAAACACTGAAGCTTTCTTT. Its translation: CSASDRTNTEAFF.

V gene TRBV5-1 combines with J gene TRBJ2-7, with 8 bases identical to TRBD2. The CDR3 is 16 amino acids. The ends lost 0 bases at V and 4 bases at J; junction bases unmatched: 9. Germline V CDR1 and CDR2: SGHRS, YFSETQ. CDR3 DNA: TGCGCCAGCAGCTTGGCCTTGTCGAGCGGGGGATACGAGCAGTACTTC. As protein: CASSLALSSGGYEQYF. The full variable domain, with the rest looked up from reference TRBV5-1 and TRBJ2-7, is KAGVTQTPRYLIKTRGQQVTLSCSPISGHRSVSWYQQTPGQGLQFLFEYFSETQRNKGNFPGRFSGRQFSNSRSEMNVSTLELGDSALYLCASSLALSSGGYEQYFGPGTRLTVT.

V and J are TRBV19 and TRBJ1-2; D may be TRBD1 (5 bases). Germline V lookup: CDR1 LNHDA, CDR2 SQIVND (reference sequence). With 6 bases removed from V and 7 bases from J, the gap between germline ends came to 12 bases. The CDR3 length is 12 residues. CDR3 sequence: CASRLTASGYTF. DNA of the CDR3: TGTGCCAGTAGACTGACAGCTTCTGGCTACACCTTC.

The CDR3 bases are TGTGCCAGCAGCAAATTCGGACTAGCGCCCCACAATGAGCAGTTCTTC. It is translated as CASSKFGLAPHNEQFF. The rearrangement links TRBV21-1 to TRBJ2-1; whether TRBD2, the table's D call, matches the DNA was not checked. TRBV21-1 is marked as a pseudogene. This CDR3 contains 16 residues.

The chain employs TRBV29-1 and TRBJ1-1, with TRBD1 as a possible D gene (5 bases). Germline V gives CDR1 SQVTM, CDR2 ANQGSEA. V was cut by 6 bases and J by 5 bases, with 10 bases left in between. The CDR3 loop spans 11 amino acids. This CDR3 reads CSVQGWTEAFF. The CDR3 coding sequence is TGCAGCGTCCAGGGTTGGACTGAAGCTTTCTTT.

The V gene is TRBV12-3 or TRBV12-4, the J gene TRBJ2-1; D remains ambiguous. V lost 8 bases and J 4 bases, leaving 12 bases between the germline ends. The CDR3 loop spans 13 amino acids. The CDR3 sequence: CASRRVSYNEQFF. Here the CDR3 DNA reads TGTGCCAGCCGACGGGTGAGTTACAATGAGCAGTTCTTC.

The chain combines TRBV28 with TRBJ2-7; 8 bases match TRBD1. Unmatched junction bases numbered 14, after V lost 4 bases and J lost 0 bases. The CDR3 loop spans 18 amino acids. CDR1 is MDHEN and CDR2 is SYDVKM in the germline V gene. The CDR3 nucleotides read TGTGCCAGCAGTTCTCGGTTAATCCGGGACAGGAGCTCCTACGAGCAGTACTTC. This gives the protein CASSSRLIRDRSSYEQYF.

The chain carries TRBV5-4 and TRBJ1-3; D ambiguous. Germline CDR1 SGHNT, CDR2 YYREEE (reference sequence). The CDR3 contains 16 residues. V lost 2 bases, J lost 0 bases, and 12 bases lay in between. CDR3 loop: CASSFAGSSSGNTIYF. CDR3 coding DNA: TGTGCCAGCAGCTTTGCAGGTTCCTCCTCTGGAAACACCATATATTTT. The whole variable domain, filled in from reference TRBV5-4 and TRBJ1-3, reads ETGVTQSPTHLIKTRGQQVTLRCSSQSGHNTVSWYQQALGQGPQFIFQYYREEENGRGNFPPRFSGLQFPNYSSELNVNALELDDSALYLCASSFAGSSSGNTIYFGEGSWLTVV.

The chain joins TRBV11-2 to TRBJ1-4, with D unclear. Germline loops: CDR1 SGHAT, CDR2 FQNNGV. The V gene lost 3 bases and the J gene lost 6 bases, with 14 bases spanning the gap. This CDR3 region has 15 residues. Written as DNA, the CDR3 is TGTGCCAGCAGCTTTCAGGTGAGGGTCGATGAAAAACTGTTTTTT. As protein: CASSFQVRVDEKLFF.

This clone was counted many times. The chain uses TRBV28 and TRBJ2-2, with a weak D call TRBD2 (5 bases). The CDR3 consists of 15 residues. Germline-derived CDR1 and CDR2 are MDHEN and SYDVKM. Trimming removed 3 bases at V and 3 bases at J, with 11 bases between. The CDR3 protein is CASSFSGKYTGELFF. The CDR3 DNA reads as TGTGCCAGCAGTTTTTCCGGGAAATACACCGGGGAGCTGTTTTTT.

Only one count was recorded for this clone. V usage is TRBV5-4 and J usage is TRBJ2-1; 14 nucleotides agree with TRBD2. The germline V gene has CDR1 SGHNT and CDR2 YYREEE (reference sequence). There are 16 residues in the CDR3. V lost 0 bases, J lost 9 bases, and 5 bases stayed unmatched. CDR3 sequence: CASSLAGTSGRGEQFF. The CDR3 DNA reads as TGTGCCAGCAGCTTGGCCGGGACTAGCGGGAGAGGTGAGCAGTTCTTC.

This chain links TRBV6-4 with TRBJ2-3, with 8 bases fitting TRBD1. V shed 6 bases and J 4 bases; nucleotides not matched to a gene: 3. This CDR3 is built from 13 residues. Germline lookup yields CDR1 MRHNA and CDR2 SNTAGT. The CDR3 spells CASSQGASDTQYF. CDR3 in DNA: TGTGCCAGCAGCCAGGGGGCCTCAGATACGCAGTATTTT.

The rearrangement joins TRBV7-3 to TRBJ2-2, with D unresolved. CDR3 length: 16 amino acids. V lost 2 bases, J lost 0 bases, and 10 bases lay in between. From germline, CDR1 is SGHTA and CDR2 FQGTGA. The CDR3 here is CASSLEQVTNTGELFF. CDR3 bases: TGTGCCAGCAGCTTAGAGCAGGTTACGAACACCGGGGAGCTGTTTTTT.

The chain is built from TRBV4-2 and TRBJ2-2, with TRBD1 as a possible D gene (6 bases). The CDR3 contains 15 residues. Trimming cost V 4 bases and J 5 bases, with 14 bases left between them. Germline CDR1 and CDR2: LGHNA and YNFKEQ. The CDR3 region has the DNA TGTGCCAGCAGCCCCACGCCGGGACATACCGGGGAGCTGTTTTTT. Its translation is CASSPTPGHTGELFF.

The chain links TRBV5-1 to TRBJ2-7, with a possible D match to TRBD2 (6 bases). Germline V gives CDR1 SGHRS, CDR2 YFSETQ. The CDR3 extends over 16 amino acids. V was shortened by 5 bases and J by 4 bases, with 22 bases between the two germline ends. In nucleotides, the CDR3 is TGCGCCAGCAGTTTGACACCTAGCGTGATATTATACGAGCAGTACTTC. Translating it yields CASSLTPSVILYEQYF.

This clone occurred once. CDR3 sequence: CASSQDFSGGANVLTF. CDR3 nucleotide sequence: TGTGCCAGCAGCCAAGATTTTTCGGGGGGGGCCAACGTCCTGACTTTC. The chain joins TRBV3-1 (or the pseudogene TRBV3-2) to TRBJ2-6, with D perhaps matching TRBD2 (5 bases). The V end was cut by 0 bases, the J end by 4 bases, with 10 bases between. The germline V gene has CDR1 LGHDT and CDR2 YNNKEL (reference sequence). This CDR3 is 16 amino acids long.

This clone is a singleton in its sample. V gene TRBV29-1 combines with J gene TRBJ1-2; D unresolved. V was trimmed by 0 bases and J by 6 bases, leaving 5 bases between them. Germline lookup yields CDR1 SQVTM and CDR2 ANQGSEA. CDR3 size: 11 residues. The CDR3 here is CSVEDNDGYTF. Written as DNA, the CDR3 is TGCAGCGTTGAAGATAATGATGGCTACACCTTC.

The gene calls are TRBV19 and TRBJ2-5; D not resolved. This CDR3 contains 13 residues. The germline V gene encodes CDR1 LNHDA and CDR2 SQIVND (reference sequence). Trimming cost V 3 bases and J 1 base, with 6 bases left between them. CDR3 coding DNA: TGTGCCAGTAGTATTGGCCCCCAAGAGACCCAGTACTTC. Translated, it gives CASSIGPQETQYF.

CDR3 residues: CASSFVQGLGNTIYF. As DNA, the CDR3 is TGTGCCAGCAGTTTCGTACAGGGGCTTGGAAACACCATATATTTT. The chain carries TRBV28 and TRBJ1-3, with 7 bases identical to TRBD1. This CDR3 contains 15 residues. The V gene end was trimmed by 3 bases and the J gene end by 3 bases; junction bases not matched to a gene: 5. Germline V gene sequence: CDR1 MDHEN, CDR2 SYDVKM.

This chain's CDR3 is CSVAGPGGRGGTGELFF. The CDR3 DNA sequence: TGCAGCGTTGCCGGTCCGGGCGGGAGGGGTGGCACCGGGGAGCTGTTTTTT. This sequence joins TRBV29-1 and TRBJ2-2; 9 nucleotides line up with TRBD2. Losses at the gene ends were 4 bases for V and 4 bases for J; bases not matched to a gene: 13. The CDR3 covers 17 residues. In germline, CDR1 is SQVTM, CDR2 ANQGSEA.

The CDR3 DNA reads TGTGCCAGCAGCTTAGGAGGGACAGGGGACAATGAGCAGTTCTTC. Amino acid sequence: CASSLGGTGDNEQFF. The J gene is TRBJ2-1, the V gene TRBV11-3; 10 bases agree with TRBD1. Germline V gives CDR1 SGHNT, CDR2 YENEEA. The CDR3 runs 15 residues. V lost 1 base and J lost 5; bases outside the gene matches: 2.

V usage is TRBV5-8 and J usage is TRBJ2-5, with D maybe TRBD2 (5 bases). V was clipped by 0 bases and J by 2 bases, with 11 bases between them. Germline lookup yields CDR1 SGHTS and CDR2 YDEGEE. The CDR3 runs to 15 residues. CDR3 residues: CASSLGAGQQETQYF. CDR3 in DNA: TGTGCCAGCAGCTTGGGGGCGGGTCAGCAAGAGACCCAGTACTTC.

The chain links TRBV19 to TRBJ1-1, with a tentative D call TRBD1 (6 bases). This CDR3 contains 16 residues. V was cut by 2 bases and J by 1 base, with 14 bases left in between. The V gene's germline CDR1 is LNHDA and CDR2 SQIVND (reference sequence). CDR3 sequence: CASSIIGQGTNTEAFF. In DNA form, the CDR3 reads TGTGCCAGTAGTATAATTGGGCAGGGGACGAACACTGAAGCTTTCTTT.

V gene TRBV11-3 combines with J gene TRBJ2-5; TRBD1 agrees at 8 bases. Trimming at V came to 8 bases and at J to 7 bases, leaving 9 bases not matched to a gene. This CDR3 region has 13 residues. CDR1 is SGHNT, CDR2 YENEEA, per germline. CDR3 bases: TGTGCCAGCGGGCAGGGGGCAGGAGGGACCCAGTACTTC. It codes for CASGQGAGGTQYF.